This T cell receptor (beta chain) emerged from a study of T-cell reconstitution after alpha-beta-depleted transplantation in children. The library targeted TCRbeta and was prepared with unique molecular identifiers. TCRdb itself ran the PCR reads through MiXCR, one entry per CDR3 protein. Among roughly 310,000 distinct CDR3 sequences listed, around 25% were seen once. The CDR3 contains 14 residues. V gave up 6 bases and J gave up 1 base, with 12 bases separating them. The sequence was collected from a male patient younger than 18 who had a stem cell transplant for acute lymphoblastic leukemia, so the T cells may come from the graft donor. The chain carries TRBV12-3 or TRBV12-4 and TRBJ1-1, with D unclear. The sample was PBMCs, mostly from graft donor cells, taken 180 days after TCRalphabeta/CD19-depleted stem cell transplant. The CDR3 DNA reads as TGTGCCAGCAGCCCTCCCCGGGGGAACACTGAAGCTTTCTTT. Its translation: CASSPPRGNTEAFF.